This T cell receptor (beta chain) was sequenced for a study of T cell responses to AZD1222 COVID-19 vaccine. Background on the study: Second-dose schedules of about 4 or about 12 weeks were combined. Whole-study results and caveats: Close to half of spike-specific TCRs reportedly recognize unmutated variant regions. Most donors were white British, females outnumbered males, and clonal diversity was possibly underestimated.

Worth noting for this clone: Its antigen is still unknown.

This table comes from immunoSEQ multiplex PCR, and its TCRdb copy is limited to in-frame clones, with some not included. The sample has roughly 93,000 clones; 75% to 90% are singletons. The material was peripheral blood, obtained on day 0 of AZD1222 vaccination. The TCR originated in an adult in good health.

The CDR3 DNA reads as TGTGCCAGCTCACCTTCGGGGCAAACTACAGATACGCAGTATTTT. This sequence encodes CASSPSGQTTDTQYF. The chain links TRBV18 to TRBJ2-3; possibly TRBD1 or TRBD2 for D (5 bases each). V gave up 3 bases and J gave up 3 bases, with 13 bases separating them. From germline, CDR1 is KGHSH and CDR2 LQKENI. This CDR3 is 15 amino acids long.